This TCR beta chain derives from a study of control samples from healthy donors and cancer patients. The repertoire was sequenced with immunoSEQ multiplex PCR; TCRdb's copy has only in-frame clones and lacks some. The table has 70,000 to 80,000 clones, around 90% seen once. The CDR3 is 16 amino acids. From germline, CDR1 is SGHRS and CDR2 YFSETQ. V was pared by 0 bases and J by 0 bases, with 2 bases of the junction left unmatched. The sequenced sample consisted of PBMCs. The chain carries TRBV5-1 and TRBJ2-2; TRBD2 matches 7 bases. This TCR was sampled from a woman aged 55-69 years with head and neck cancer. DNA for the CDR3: TGCGCCAGCAGCTTGGTTAGCGGGCCGAACACCGGGGAGCTGTTTTTT. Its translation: CASSLVSGPNTGELFF.